This is a list of T cell receptor beta chains from one sample in a study of blood T cell repertoires in COVID-19. The method was immunoSEQ multiplex PCR; TCRdb's version includes in-frame clones alone and lacks a portion of them. The profile covers just over 95,000 clones, with around 87% appearing a single time and 15% taken by the ten largest. What was sequenced was peripheral blood. These TCRs come from a human donor in a cohort sampled during active COVID-19. Both conserved end residues are part of each CDR3. D genes are given only for firm matches. Size is omitted from some rows. Given values are once, few, many or a class for expanded clones.

v_gene	j_gene	abundance	d_gene	CDR3nt	CDR3aa
TRBV5-1	TRBJ1-6	.	.	TGCGCCAGCAGCCACCGGGACACCTATAATTCACCCCTCCACTTT	CASSHRDTYNSPLHF
TRBV29-1	TRBJ2-2	.	TRBD2	TGCAGCGTGGATGTTGGAGGGAGGGCCGGGGAGCTGTTTTTT	CSVDVGGRAGELFF
TRBV4-3	TRBJ2-7	once	TRBD2	TGCGCCAGCAGCCAAGATCGGGAGGCAGGGTTCGAGCAGTACTTC	CASSQDREAGFEQYF
TRBV18	TRBJ2-7	.	TRBD1	TGTGCCAGCTCACCACGACAGGGCCCCGACGAGCAGTACTTC	CASSPRQGPDEQYF
TRBV6-6	TRBJ1-3	once	TRBD1	TGTGCCAGCAGCCCGGGACAGATTACTGGAAACACCATATATTTT	CASSPGQITGNTIYF
TRBV5-1	TRBJ1-1	.	.	TGCGCCAGCAGCGCCGCAGGGGCACGGACTGAAGCTTTCTTT	CASSAAGARTEAFF
TRBV7-2	TRBJ1-6	.	.	TGTGCCAGCAGCCGGGGGTCGAGCTCCTATAATTCACCCCTCCACTTT	CASSRGSSSYNSPLHF
TRBV7-9	TRBJ2-1	.	TRBD2	TGTGCCAGCAGCGAAATGACTAGCGCTGAGCAGTTCTTC	CASSEMTSAEQFF
TRBV28	TRBJ2-7	.	.	TGTGCCAGCACCACCGGTCCCCCAGCGTCCTACGAGCAGTACTTC	CASTTGPPASYEQYF
TRBV6-5	TRBJ2-2	few	TRBD2	TGTGCCAGCACCCATAGCGGGAGGCGTGACGGGGAGCTGTTTTTT	CASTHSGRRDGELFF
TRBV2	TRBJ2-1	.	TRBD1	TGTGCCAGCAGTCTGGACAGGGCCTCCTACAATGAGCAGTTCTTC	CASSLDRASYNEQFF
TRBV19	TRBJ2-3	.	.	TGTGCCAGTACATTCACTCGTCTCACAGATACGCAGTATTTT	CASTFTRLTDTQYF
TRBV6-5	TRBJ2-7	.	TRBD1	TGTGCCAGCAGTAAAATCGGGACAGAGAAATACGAGCAGTACTTC	CASSKIGTEKYEQYF
TRBV28	TRBJ2-3	.	.	TGTGCCAGCAGCCCTCCCAGGGGAGCCGATACGCAGTATTTT	CASSPPRGADTQYF
TRBV5-8	TRBJ1-1	once	.	TGTGCCAGCAGCTTGGGGACAACAGGATTGAACACTGAAGCTTTCTTT	CASSLGTTGLNTEAFF
TRBV7-2	TRBJ1-4	.	TRBD1	TGTGCCAGCAGCTTACAGACAGGGGGAAATGAAAAACTGTTTTTT	CASSLQTGGNEKLFF
TRBV5-1	TRBJ1-2	.	.	TGCGCCAGCAGCTTGGAGACAGACTACTATGGCTACACCTTC	CASSLETDYYGYTF
TRBV10-3	TRBJ2-7	.	TRBD2	TGTGCCATCAGTGAAGGGCTAGCGGTTTACGAGCAGTACTTC	CAISEGLAVYEQYF
TRBV11-2	TRBJ2-7	.	TRBD1	TGTGCCAGCAGCCAGGACAGGGGTACATTCTACGAGCAGTACTTC	CASSQDRGTFYEQYF
TRBV4-1	TRBJ2-1	once	TRBD2	TGCGCCAGCAGCCAAGAGCTAGCGGGGGTATCAAATGAGCAGTTCTTC	CASSQELAGVSNEQFF
TRBV4-3	TRBJ1-2	.	.	TGCGCCAGCAGCCAAGGGCGGGGAATAGGCGGCTACACCTTC	CASSQGRGIGGYTF
TRBV27	TRBJ1-5	.	TRBD1	TGTGCCAGCAAACCGGGACAGAATCAGCCCCAGCATTTT	CASKPGQNQPQHF
TRBV6-5	TRBJ1-2	.	TRBD1	TGTGCCAGCAGTTACTTTGGGACAGGGGGTGACTATGGCTACACCTTC	CASSYFGTGGDYGYTF